The clone carrying this T cell receptor (beta chain) was counted many times. This sample is drawn from a study of neurological immune-mediated disorders. The CDR3 consists of 14 residues. Per germline, CDR1 LNHDA and CDR2 SQIVND (reference sequence). Trimming shortened V by 2 bases and J by 6 bases, and 13 bases separated the two germline ends. Each sorted-subset library came from 800,000 to 1,000,000 CD4+ or CD8+ T cells. cDNA was made by 5'RACE with 10-nucleotide random UMIs. Each CDR3 protein is one row after TCRdb ran MiXCR on the 5' RACE reads. Here the sample spans some 35,000 distinct CDR3 sequences, 11% being singletons.

The sequencing input was CD4+ T cells from blood. The clonotype was recovered from a woman aged 25-40 years with HTLV-1-associated myelopathy (HAM/TSP). V and J are TRBV19 and TRBJ1-1, with D possibly TRBD1 on 5 matching bases. DNA for the CDR3: TGTGCCAGTAGTATACTGGGGCAGATCGCTGAAGCTTTCTTT. Translation gives CASSILGQIAEAFF. Together with reference TRBV19 and TRBJ1-1, the CDR3 gives the full variable domain: DGGITQSPKYLFRKEGQNVTLSCEQNLNHDAMYWYRQDPGQGLRLIYYSQIVNDFQKGDIAEGYSVSREKKESFPLTVTSAQKNPTAFYLCASSILGQIAEAFFGQGTRLTVV.